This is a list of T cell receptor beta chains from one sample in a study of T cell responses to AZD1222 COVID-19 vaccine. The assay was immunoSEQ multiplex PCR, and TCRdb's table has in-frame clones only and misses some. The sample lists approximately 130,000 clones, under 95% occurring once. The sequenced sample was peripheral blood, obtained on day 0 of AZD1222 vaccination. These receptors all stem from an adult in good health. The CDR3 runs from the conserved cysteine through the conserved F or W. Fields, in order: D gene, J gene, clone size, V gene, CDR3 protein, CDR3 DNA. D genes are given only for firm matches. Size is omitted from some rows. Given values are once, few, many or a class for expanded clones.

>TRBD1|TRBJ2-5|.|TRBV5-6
CASSPGQAKAQETQYF
TGTGCCAGCAGCCCCGGACAGGCGAAGGCACAAGAGACCCAGTACTTC
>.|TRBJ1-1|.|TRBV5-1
CASNGAGNTEAFF
TGCGCCAGCAACGGGGCCGGGAACACTGAAGCTTTCTTT
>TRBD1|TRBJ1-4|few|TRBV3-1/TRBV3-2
CASSQQGGREKLFF
TGTGCCAGCAGCCAACAGGGGGGGCGCGAAAAACTGTTTTTT
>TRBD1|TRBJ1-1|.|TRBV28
CASRPITGTGLEAFF
TGTGCCAGCAGACCTATTACCGGGACAGGGCTCGAAGCTTTCTTT
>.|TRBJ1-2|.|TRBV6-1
CASSESPSPGGGYTF
TGTGCCAGCAGTGAAAGCCCCTCCCCGGGGGGTGGCTACACCTTC
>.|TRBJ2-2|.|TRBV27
CASSLDVSGWTGELFF
TGTGCCAGCAGTTTAGATGTGTCAGGATGGACCGGGGAGCTGTTTTTT
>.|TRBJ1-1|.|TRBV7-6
CASENSPEAFF
TGTGCCAGCGAGAATAGTCCTGAAGCTTTCTTT
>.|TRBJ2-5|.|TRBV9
CASSHGHPQETQYF
TGTGCCAGCAGTCACGGACACCCTCAAGAGACCCAGTACTTC
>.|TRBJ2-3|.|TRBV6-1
CASSEQGGTDTQYF
TGTGCCAGCAGTGAACAGGGTGGGACAGATACGCAGTATTTT
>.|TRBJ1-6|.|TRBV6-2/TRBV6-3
CASSTYETLLDSPLHF
TGTGCCAGCAGTACGTATGAGACCCTTTTAGATTCACCCCTCCACTTT
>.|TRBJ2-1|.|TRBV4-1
CASSQDSSRRYNEQFF
TGCGCCAGCAGCCAAGATTCGTCCCGGAGGTACAATGAGCAGTTCTTC
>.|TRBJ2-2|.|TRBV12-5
CASGFHREYTGELFF
TGTGCTAGTGGTTTCCACAGGGAATACACCGGGGAGCTGTTTTTT